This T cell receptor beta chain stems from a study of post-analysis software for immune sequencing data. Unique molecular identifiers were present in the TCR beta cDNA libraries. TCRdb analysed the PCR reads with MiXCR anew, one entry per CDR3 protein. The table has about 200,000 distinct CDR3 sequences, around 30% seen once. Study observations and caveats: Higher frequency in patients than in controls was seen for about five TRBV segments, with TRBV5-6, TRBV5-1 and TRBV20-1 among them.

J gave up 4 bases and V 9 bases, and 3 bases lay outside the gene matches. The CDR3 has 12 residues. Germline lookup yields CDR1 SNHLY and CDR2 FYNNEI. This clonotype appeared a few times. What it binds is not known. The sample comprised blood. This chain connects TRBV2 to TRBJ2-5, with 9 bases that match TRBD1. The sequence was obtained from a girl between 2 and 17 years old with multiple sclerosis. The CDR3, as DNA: TGTGCCAGTCAGACAGGGGGAGAGACCCAGTACTTC. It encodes CASQTGGETQYF.